Listed below are T cell receptor beta chains from one sample, sequenced in a study of blood T cell repertoires in COVID-19. Some clones are missing from TCRdb's copy, which holds only in-frame ones; the method was immunoSEQ multiplex PCR. The table shows 200,000 to 250,000 clones, with less than 90% occurring only once. The sample was peripheral blood. All receptors derive from a woman aged 60-75 years who had recovered from COVID-19. Each CDR3 is given without its conserved first and last residue.

j_call v_call cdr3_aa
TRBJ1-2 TRBV2 ASSERGGGYT
TRBJ1-1 TRBV9 ASSVAQRDTEAF
TRBJ1-6 TRBV10-3 AISEGGGSSYNSPLH
TRBJ2-7 TRBV21-1 ASSTRSTVPYEQY
TRBJ1-2 TRBV6-5 ASGRTAYGYT
TRBJ2-5 TRBV7-2 ASPVFGPSGGLMQETQY
TRBJ2-7 TRBV10-3 AISDRTGRDPEQY
TRBJ1-1 TRBV7-9 ASSAQQGAGTEAF
TRBJ1-4 TRBV11-2 ASSLEGQSNEKLF
TRBJ1-2 TRBV5-1 ASSSSGVAGYT
TRBJ2-2 TRBV27 ASSSSQGYPAGWNTGELF
TRBJ1-3 TRBV15 ATSSYRGSGNTIY
TRBJ1-2 TRBV3-1/TRBV3-2 ASSSPGQGDYGYT
TRBJ1-5 TRBV6-2/TRBV6-3 ASSQRTGGYSNQPQH
TRBJ1-1 TRBV3-1/TRBV3-2 ASSQGSLNTEAF
TRBJ1-2 TRBV27 ASSLGTGYGYT
TRBJ2-3 TRBV11-2 ASSLAGVSTADTQY
TRBJ2-5 TRBV3-1/TRBV3-2 ASNGGETQY
TRBJ2-7 TRBV9 ASSGGQPLSEQY
TRBJ2-5 TRBV5-1 ASSLGDGGAGETQY
TRBJ1-1 TRBV10-2 ASSDLRGANTEAF
TRBJ1-1 TRBV3-1/TRBV3-2 ASSRPNAGAYTEAF
TRBJ1-4 TRBV4-1 ASRSVRGASNEKLF
TRBJ2-3 TRBV30 AWGGSADTQY
TRBJ1-5 TRBV2 ASSEPGQPQH
TRBJ2-7 TRBV7-2 ASSLYPQGAYEQY
TRBJ2-5 TRBV7-3 ASSENREETQY
TRBJ1-5 TRBV6-1 ASSEGQSNQPQH
TRBJ2-3 TRBV5-1 ASRFGTDTQY
TRBJ2-7 TRBV29-1 SVESDGDEQY
TRBJ2-3 TRBV6-6 ASSYSNGGLQY
TRBJ2-1 TRBV19 ASSVVGGAYNEQF
TRBJ1-3 TRBV9 ASSQSKTQGGSGNTIY
TRBJ1-1 TRBV20-1 SASRTLINTEAF
TRBJ1-1 TRBV24-1 ATSDFSDREEDTEAF
TRBJ1-6 TRBV4-1 ASSQDESGDSPLH
TRBJ2-5 TRBV3-1/TRBV3-2 ASRHLGTSGGTYQETQY
TRBJ2-7 TRBV10-2 ASSEQGNSYEQY
TRBJ1-2 TRBV19 ASSLTQRYGYT
TRBJ1-1 TRBV27 ASSLTRTGEAF
TRBJ1-6 TRBV6-2/TRBV6-3 ASSTRTGAILTNSPLH
TRBJ1-1 TRBV18 ASSPGQNTEAF
TRBJ1-6 TRBV3-1/TRBV3-2 ASSAGQSDSPLH
TRBJ2-7 TRBV10-1 ASSETGTYEQY
TRBJ2-3 TRBV25-1 ASSEWRGGGDTQY
TRBJ1-2 TRBV19 ASSMQQGAGYT
TRBJ2-6 TRBV29-1 SGREAGANVLT
TRBJ2-5 TRBV18 ASSPLGQLKETQY
TRBJ1-2 TRBV3-1/TRBV3-2 ASSQGTGLTGRKGYT
TRBJ1-2 TRBV25-1 ASSWDSGIYGYT
TRBJ2-5 TRBV12-3/TRBV12-4 ASSPRRGAQY
TRBJ1-2 TRBV10-3 ASWAGTSDGYT
TRBJ1-1 TRBV30 AWSLGQGISEAF
TRBJ2-1 TRBV9 ASSVGLAGAYNEQF
TRBJ2-1 TRBV9 ASSASGLNNEQF